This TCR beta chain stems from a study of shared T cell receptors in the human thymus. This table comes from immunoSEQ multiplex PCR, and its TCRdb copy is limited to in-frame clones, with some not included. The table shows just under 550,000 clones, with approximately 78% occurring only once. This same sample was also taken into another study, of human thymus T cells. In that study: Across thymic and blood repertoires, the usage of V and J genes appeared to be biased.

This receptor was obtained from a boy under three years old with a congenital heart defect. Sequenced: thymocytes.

In nucleotides, the CDR3 is TGTGCCACCAGGAACTCCGGGACAGTGAAATTCGGCTACACCTTC. Its protein product is CATRNSGTVKFGYTF. The chain uses TRBV15 and TRBJ1-2; TRBD1 matches 7 bases. The CDR3 runs 15 residues. J was trimmed by 8 bases and V by 6 bases; bases with no gene match: 15. Germline values: CDR1 LNHNV, CDR2 YYDKDF (reference sequence).